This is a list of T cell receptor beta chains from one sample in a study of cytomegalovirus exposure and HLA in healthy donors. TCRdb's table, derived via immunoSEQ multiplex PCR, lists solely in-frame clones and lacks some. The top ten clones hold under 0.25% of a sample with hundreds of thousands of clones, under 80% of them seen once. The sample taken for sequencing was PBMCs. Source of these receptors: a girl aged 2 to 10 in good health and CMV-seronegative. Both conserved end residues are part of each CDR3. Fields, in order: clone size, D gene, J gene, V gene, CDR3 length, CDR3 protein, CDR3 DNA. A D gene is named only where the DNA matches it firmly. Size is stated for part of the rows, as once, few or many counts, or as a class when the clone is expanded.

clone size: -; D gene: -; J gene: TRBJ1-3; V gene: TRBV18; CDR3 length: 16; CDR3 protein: CASSPTRGALGNTIYF; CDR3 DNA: TGTGCCAGCTCACCCACCCGGGGGGCTCTCGGAAACACCATATATTTT
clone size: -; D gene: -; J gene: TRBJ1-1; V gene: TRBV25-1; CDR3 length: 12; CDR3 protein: CASSSPVTEAFF; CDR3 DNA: TGTGCCAGCAGTTCGCCGGTTACTGAAGCTTTCTTT
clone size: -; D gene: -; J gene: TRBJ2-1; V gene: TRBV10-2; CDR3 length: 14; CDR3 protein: CASSEGLATREQFF; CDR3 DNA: TGCGCCAGCAGTGAGGGGCTAGCAACGAGAGAGCAGTTCTTC
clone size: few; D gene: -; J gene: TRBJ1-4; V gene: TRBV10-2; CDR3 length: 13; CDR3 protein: CASRRGTNEKLFF; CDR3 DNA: TGCGCCAGTCGAAGAGGAACTAATGAAAAACTGTTTTTT
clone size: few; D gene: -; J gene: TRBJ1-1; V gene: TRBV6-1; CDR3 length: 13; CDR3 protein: CASSVELNTEAFF; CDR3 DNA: TGTGCCAGCAGTGTAGAGTTGAACACTGAAGCTTTCTTT
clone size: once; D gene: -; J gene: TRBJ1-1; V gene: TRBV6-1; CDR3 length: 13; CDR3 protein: CASRGGRNTEAFF; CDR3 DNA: TGTGCCAGCAGGGGGGGGAGGAACACTGAAGCTTTCTTT
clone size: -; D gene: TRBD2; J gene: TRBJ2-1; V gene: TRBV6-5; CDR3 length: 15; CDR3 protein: CASGMTSGGINEQFF; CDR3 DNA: TGTGCCAGCGGAATGACTAGCGGGGGTATAAATGAGCAGTTCTTC
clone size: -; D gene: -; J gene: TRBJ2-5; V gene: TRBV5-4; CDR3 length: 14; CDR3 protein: CASSLGETKETQYF; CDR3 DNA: TGTGCCAGCAGCTTGGGAGAAACTAAAGAGACCCAGTACTTC
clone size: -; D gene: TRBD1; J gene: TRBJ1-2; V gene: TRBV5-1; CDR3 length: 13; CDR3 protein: CASSDIQGNGYTF; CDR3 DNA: TGCGCCAGCAGCGATATACAGGGGAATGGCTACACCTTC
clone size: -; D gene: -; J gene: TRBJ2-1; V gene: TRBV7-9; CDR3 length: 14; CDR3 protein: CASSRGGGIDEQFF; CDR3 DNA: TGTGCCAGCAGCAGGGGGGGCGGAATCGATGAGCAGTTCTTC
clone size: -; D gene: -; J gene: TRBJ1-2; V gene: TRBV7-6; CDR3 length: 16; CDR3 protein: CASSLQMDIRRRGYTF; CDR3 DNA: TGTGCCAGCAGCTTACAAATGGACATCCGGCGCAGGGGCTACACCTTC
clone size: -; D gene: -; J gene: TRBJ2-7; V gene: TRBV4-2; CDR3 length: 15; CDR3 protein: CASSQEVDRAYEQYF; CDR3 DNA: TGTGCCAGCAGCCAAGAGGTGGACAGAGCCTACGAGCAGTACTTC
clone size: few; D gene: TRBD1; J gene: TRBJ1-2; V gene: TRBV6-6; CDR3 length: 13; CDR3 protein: CASSLQGNYGYTF; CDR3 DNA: TGTGCCAGCAGTTTACAGGGGAACTATGGCTACACCTTC
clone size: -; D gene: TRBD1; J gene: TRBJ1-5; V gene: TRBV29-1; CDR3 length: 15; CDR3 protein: CSVGQQGQSNQPQHF; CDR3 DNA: TGCAGCGTTGGCCAGCAGGGACAGAGCAATCAGCCCCAGCATTTT
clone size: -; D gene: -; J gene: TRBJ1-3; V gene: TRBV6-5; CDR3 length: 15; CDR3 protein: CASTPRGASGNTIYF; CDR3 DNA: TGTGCCAGCACCCCTCGCGGAGCGTCTGGAAACACCATATATTTT
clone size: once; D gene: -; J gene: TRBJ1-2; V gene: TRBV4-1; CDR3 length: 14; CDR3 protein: CASSQAGSNYGYTF; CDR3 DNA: TGCGCCAGCAGCCAAGCCGGTTCTAACTATGGCTACACCTTC
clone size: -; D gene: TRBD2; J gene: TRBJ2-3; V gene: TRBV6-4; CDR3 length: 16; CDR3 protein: CASSEDKRGGSDTQYF; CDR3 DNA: TGTGCCAGCAGTGAAGACAAGCGGGGGGGGTCAGATACGCAGTATTTT
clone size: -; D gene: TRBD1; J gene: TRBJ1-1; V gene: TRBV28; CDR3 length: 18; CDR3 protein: CASSPVRDRVGRNTEAFF; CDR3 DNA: TGTGCCAGCAGCCCCGTCCGGGACAGGGTCGGGAGGAACACTGAAGCTTTCTTT
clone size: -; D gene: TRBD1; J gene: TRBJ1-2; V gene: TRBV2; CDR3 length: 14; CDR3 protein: CASRGQGLNYGYTF; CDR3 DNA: TGTGCCAGCAGGGGACAGGGTCTGAACTATGGCTACACCTTC
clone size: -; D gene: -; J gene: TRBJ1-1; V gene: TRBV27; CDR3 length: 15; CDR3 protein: CASSLSQTLNTEAFF; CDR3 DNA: TGTGCCAGCAGTTTGAGTCAGACTCTCAACACTGAAGCTTTCTTT
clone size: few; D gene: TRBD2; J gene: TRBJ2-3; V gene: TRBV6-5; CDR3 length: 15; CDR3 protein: CASSPGLAVTDTQYF; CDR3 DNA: TGTGCCAGCAGTCCGGGACTAGCGGTCACAGATACGCAGTATTTT
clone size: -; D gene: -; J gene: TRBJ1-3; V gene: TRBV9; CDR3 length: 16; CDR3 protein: CASRQGPDPSGNTIYF; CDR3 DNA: TGTGCCAGCAGGCAGGGGCCCGATCCCTCTGGAAACACCATATATTTT
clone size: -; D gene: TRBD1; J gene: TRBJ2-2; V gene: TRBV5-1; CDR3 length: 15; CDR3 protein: CASSLGRGQAGELFF; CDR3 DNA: TGCGCCAGCAGCTTGGGCAGGGGGCAGGCCGGGGAGCTGTTTTTT
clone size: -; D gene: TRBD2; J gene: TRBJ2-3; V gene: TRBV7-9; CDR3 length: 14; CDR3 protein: CASSPSAGGDTQYF; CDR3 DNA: TGTGCCAGCAGCCCCTCGGCGGGGGGAGATACGCAGTATTTT
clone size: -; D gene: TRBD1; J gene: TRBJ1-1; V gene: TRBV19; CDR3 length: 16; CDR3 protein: CASSIPGTGANTEAFF; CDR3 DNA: TGTGCCAGTAGTATCCCCGGGACAGGAGCTAACACTGAAGCTTTCTTT
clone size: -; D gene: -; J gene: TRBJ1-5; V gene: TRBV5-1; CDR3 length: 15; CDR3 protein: CASSLDRVSNQPQHF; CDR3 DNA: TGCGCCAGCAGCTTGGACAGGGTGAGCAATCAGCCCCAGCATTTT
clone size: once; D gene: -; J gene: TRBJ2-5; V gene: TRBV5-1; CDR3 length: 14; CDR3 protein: CASSGGTGKETQYF; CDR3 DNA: TGCGCCAGCAGCGGGGGAACAGGGAAAGAGACCCAGTACTTC
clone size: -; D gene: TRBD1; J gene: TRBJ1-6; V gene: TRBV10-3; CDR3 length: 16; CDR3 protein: CAISPGGGQGRSPLHF; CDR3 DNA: TGTGCCATCAGCCCTGGGGGGGGACAGGGGCGTTCACCCCTCCACTTT